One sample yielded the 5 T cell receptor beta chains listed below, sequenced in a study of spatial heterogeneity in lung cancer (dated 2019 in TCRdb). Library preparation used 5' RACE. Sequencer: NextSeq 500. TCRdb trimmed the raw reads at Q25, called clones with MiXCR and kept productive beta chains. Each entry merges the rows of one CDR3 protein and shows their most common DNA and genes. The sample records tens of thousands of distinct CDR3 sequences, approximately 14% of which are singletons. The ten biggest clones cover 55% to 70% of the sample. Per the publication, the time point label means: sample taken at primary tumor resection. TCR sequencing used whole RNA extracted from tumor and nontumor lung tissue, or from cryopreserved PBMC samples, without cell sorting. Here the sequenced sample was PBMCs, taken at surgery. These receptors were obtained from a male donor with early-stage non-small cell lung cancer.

The CDR3 region is CASSEIAGARDTQYF. Written as DNA, the CDR3 is TGTGCCAGCAGTGAAATTGCGGGGGCGCGGGATACGCAGTATTTT. V is TRBV6-1 and J is TRBJ2-3, with a tentative D call TRBD2 (7 bases). Germline loops: CDR1 MNHNS, CDR2 SASEGT. The CDR3 spans 15 residues. Trimming left V 2 bases short and J 6 bases short, with 15 bases between.

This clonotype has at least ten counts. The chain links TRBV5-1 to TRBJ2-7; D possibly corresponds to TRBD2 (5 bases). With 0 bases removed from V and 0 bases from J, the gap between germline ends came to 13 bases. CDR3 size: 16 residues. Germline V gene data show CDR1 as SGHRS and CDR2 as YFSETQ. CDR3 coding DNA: TGCGCCAGCAGCTTGGAGCCAGCGGCCAGCTCCTACGAGCAGTACTTC. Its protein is CASSLEPAASSYEQYF.

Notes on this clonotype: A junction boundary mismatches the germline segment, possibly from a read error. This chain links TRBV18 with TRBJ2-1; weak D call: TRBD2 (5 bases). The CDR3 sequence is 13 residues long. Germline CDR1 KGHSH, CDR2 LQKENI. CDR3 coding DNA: TGTGCCAGCTCACTAGCAGACTACAGTGAGCAGTTCTTC. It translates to CASSLADYSEQFF.

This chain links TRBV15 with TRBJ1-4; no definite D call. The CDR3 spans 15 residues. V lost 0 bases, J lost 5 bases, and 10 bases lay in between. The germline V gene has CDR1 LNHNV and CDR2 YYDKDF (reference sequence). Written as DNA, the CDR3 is TGTGCCACCAGCAGAGATCGCCAGATCAATGAAAAACTGTTTTTT. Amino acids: CATSRDRQINEKLFF.

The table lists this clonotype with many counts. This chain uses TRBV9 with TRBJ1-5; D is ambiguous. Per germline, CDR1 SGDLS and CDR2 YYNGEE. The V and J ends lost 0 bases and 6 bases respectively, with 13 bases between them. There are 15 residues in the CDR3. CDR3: CASSVAGSVGQPQHF. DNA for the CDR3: TGTGCCAGCAGCGTAGCGGGCAGTGTCGGTCAGCCCCAGCATTTT.